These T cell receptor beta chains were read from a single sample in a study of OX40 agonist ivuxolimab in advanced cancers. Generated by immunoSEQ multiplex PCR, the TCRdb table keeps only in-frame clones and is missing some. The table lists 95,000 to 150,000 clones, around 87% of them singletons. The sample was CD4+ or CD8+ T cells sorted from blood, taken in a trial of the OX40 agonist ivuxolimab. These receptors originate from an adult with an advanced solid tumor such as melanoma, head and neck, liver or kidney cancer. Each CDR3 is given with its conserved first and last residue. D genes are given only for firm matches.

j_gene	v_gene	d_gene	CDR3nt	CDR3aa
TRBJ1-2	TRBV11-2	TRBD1	TGTGCCAGCAGCCAGGACAGGGGATATGGCTACACCTTC	CASSQDRGYGYTF
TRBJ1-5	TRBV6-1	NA	TGTGCCAGCAGTGAAGTAAGTTTTAGCAATCAGCCCCAGCATTTT	CASSEVSFSNQPQHF
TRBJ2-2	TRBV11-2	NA	TGTGCCAGCAGCATGGACCGCACCGGGGAGCTGTTTTTT	CASSMDRTGELFF
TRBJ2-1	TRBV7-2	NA	TGTGCCAGCAGCTTACAGGGCGCTCATTCCTACAATGAGCAGTTCTTC	CASSLQGAHSYNEQFF
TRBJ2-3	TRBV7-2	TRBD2	TGTGCCAGCAGCTCGCAGGGACTAGCGCCGGATACGCAGTATTTT	CASSSQGLAPDTQYF
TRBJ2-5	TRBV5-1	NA	TGCGCCAGCAACCAGGGCTTCCAAGAGACCCAGTACTTC	CASNQGFQETQYF
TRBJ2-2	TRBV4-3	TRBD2	TGCGCCAGCAGCCAGTCCTGGCGGGGGGGACCCGGGGAGCTGTTTTTT	CASSQSWRGGPGELFF
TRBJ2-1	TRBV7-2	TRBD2	TGTGCCAGCAGCTTAGTCCCGGGGGGGCGCGATGAGCAGTTCTTC	CASSLVPGGRDEQFF
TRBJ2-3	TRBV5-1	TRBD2	TGCGCCAGCAGCTTGGCGCTAGCGGGGCCTTACACAGATACGCAGTATTTT	CASSLALAGPYTDTQYF
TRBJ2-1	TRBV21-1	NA	TGTGCCAGCAGCATAGGGGGCGGTAGGACGGAGCAGTTCTTC	CASSIGGGRTEQFF
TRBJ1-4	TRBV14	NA	TGTGCCAGCAGCCAAGGGACAGCAAATGAAAAACTGTTTTTT	CASSQGTANEKLFF
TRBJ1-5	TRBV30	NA	TGTGCCTACGGGACGAATAGACAGCCCCAGCATTTT	CAYGTNRQPQHF
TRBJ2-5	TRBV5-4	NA	TGTGCCAGCAGCTTGGAAGAGCGAGCGGAGACCCAGTACTTC	CASSLEERAETQYF
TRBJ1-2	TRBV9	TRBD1	TGTGCCAGCAGCGCGGACAGGGCCCTTCGTGGCTACACCTTC	CASSADRALRGYTF
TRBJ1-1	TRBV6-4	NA	TGTGCCAGCAGTGACTCGGGCAGACTTGAAGCTTTCTTT	CASSDSGRLEAFF
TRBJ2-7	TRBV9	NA	TGTGCCAGCAGCGTAGGAATCGGGGGAAGCTACGAGCAGTACTTC	CASSVGIGGSYEQYF
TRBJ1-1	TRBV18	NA	TGTGCCAGCTCACCACAGGACGGAACTGAAGCTTTCTTT	CASSPQDGTEAFF
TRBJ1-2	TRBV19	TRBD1	TGTGCCAGTAGTTTGGGCCCCGGGACAGACTATGGCTACACCTTC	CASSLGPGTDYGYTF
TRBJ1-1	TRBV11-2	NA	TGTGCCAGCAGATTTCCTCGGCGCAGGGAAGGGGAGAACACTGAAGCTTTCTTT	CASRFPRRREGENTEAFF
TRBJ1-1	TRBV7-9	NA	TGTGCCAGCAGCTTGGGGAGCATGAACACTGAAGCTTTCTTT	CASSLGSMNTEAFF
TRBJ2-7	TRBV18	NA	TGTGCCAGCTCACCAGACAGTCCCCCCGGCGAGCAGTACTTC	CASSPDSPPGEQYF
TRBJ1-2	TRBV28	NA	TGTGCCAGCAGTTTGGGGATTGGACAGTCATCCTATTCTGGCTACACCTTC	CASSLGIGQSSYSGYTF
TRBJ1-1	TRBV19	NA	TGTGCCAGTATGGGGGGGCCGAACACTGAAGCTTTCTTT	CASMGGPNTEAFF
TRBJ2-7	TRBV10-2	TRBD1	TGCGCCAGCAGCGGGACAGGAACTAACCAGCAGTACTTC	CASSGTGTNQQYF
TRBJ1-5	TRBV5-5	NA	TGTGCCAGCAGCTTGCAGGGCGATAGCAATCAGCCCCAGCATTTT	CASSLQGDSNQPQHF
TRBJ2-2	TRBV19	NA	TGTGCCAGTAGTATAGTACTTGACAGGACCGGGGAGCTGTTTTTT	CASSIVLDRTGELFF
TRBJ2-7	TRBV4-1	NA	TGCGCCAGCAGCCAAGAGGGCCGTATGAGCTCCTACGAGCAGTACTTC	CASSQEGRMSSYEQYF